Shown below are 21 T cell receptor beta chains from a single sample sequenced in a study of radiotherapy plus CTLA-4 blockade in lung cancer. Profiled with immunoSEQ multiplex PCR; TCRdb holds only in-frame clones, not every one. This sample has around 70,000 clones, with approximately 76% found just once. Sequencing was performed on peripheral blood, taken from a patient treated with radiotherapy plus ipilimumab. The origin of the receptors is a human donor with non-small cell lung cancer whose response to radiotherapy plus ipilimumab could not be evaluated. Some clones in this sample may be carry-over from other donors' samples.

The chain is built from TRBV5-1 and TRBJ2-7, with 8 bases lining up with TRBD2. The CDR3 consists of 15 residues. The germline V gene encodes CDR1 SGHRS and CDR2 YFSETQ. Trimming removed 3 bases from V and 5 bases from J; junction bases left unmatched: 10. Here the CDR3 reads CASSSYLRGVHEQYF. In nucleotides, the CDR3 is TGCGCCAGCAGCTCCTACTTGCGGGGGGTCCACGAGCAGTACTTC.

The chain carries TRBV4-1 and TRBJ2-3; D unresolved. Deletions cut 5 bases from V and 5 bases from J, with 11 bases between. Looked up from germline, CDR1 is MGHRA and CDR2 is YSYEKL. CDR3 length: 13 amino acids. The CDR3 DNA sequence: TGCGCCAGCAGCTTCACGGTAATAGATACGCAGTATTTT. The encoded protein is CASSFTVIDTQYF.

This sequence joins TRBV28 and TRBJ1-5, with D possibly matching TRBD1 (6 bases). CDR3 length: 14 residues. The ends were cut back, 7 bases at V and 6 bases at J, with 16 bases in the middle. Germline-derived CDR1 and CDR2 are MDHEN and SYDVKM. CDR3 amino acids: CASTEGGGGQPQHF. In nucleotides, the CDR3 is TGTGCCAGCACGGAAGGGGGAGGGGGTCAGCCCCAGCATTTT. The full variable domain, completed using reference TRBV28 and TRBJ1-5, is DVKVTQSSRYLVKRTGEKVFLECVQDMDHENMFWYRQDPGLGLRLIYFSYDVKMKEKGDIPEGYSVSREKKERFSLILESASTNQTSMYLCASTEGGGGQPQHFGDGTRLSIL.

CDR3 nucleotide sequence: TGTGCCAGCAGCCGGGATGGGGGAGGCTATGGCTACACCTTC. Translating it yields CASSRDGGGYGYTF. The J gene is TRBJ1-2, the V gene TRBV7-2, with a tentative D call TRBD1 (5 bases). Between the trimmed V and J ends, which lost 5 bases and 4 bases, there was a span of 14 bases. The CDR3 contains 14 residues. Germline CDR1 and CDR2: SGHTA and FQGNSA.

V is TRBV28 and J is TRBJ2-7; D is undetermined. The CDR3 covers 14 residues. Germline CDR1 is MDHEN and CDR2 is SYDVKM. The V end was cut by 3 bases, the J end by 0 bases, with 9 bases between. The CDR3 here is CASSFPPSSYEQYF. CDR3 DNA: TGTGCCAGCAGTTTCCCTCCCAGCTCCTACGAGCAGTACTTC.

For this clone: The CDR3 ends on some other residue instead of the conserved phenylalanine or tryptophan, so this is likely a read error. The chain uses TRBV7-8 and TRBJ1-2; 8 bases fit TRBD1. CDR3 length: 13 amino acids. V dropped 1 base and J dropped 5; count of bases not matched to a gene: 0. Germline V lookup: CDR1 SGHVS, CDR2 FQNEAQ. The CDR3 spells CASSLDRGYGYTS. The CDR3 bases are TGTGCCAGCAGCTTAGACAGGGGGTATGGCTACACCTCC.

The chain has TRBV27 and TRBJ2-7; 11 positions agree with TRBD1. The CDR3 has 14 amino acids. V was clipped by 6 bases and J by 3 bases; unmatched bases: 4. The germline V gene has CDR1 MNHEY and CDR2 SMNVEV (reference sequence). CDR3 coding DNA: TGTGCCAGCAGCACCGGGACAGGGGGCTACGAGCAGTACTTC. It specifies CASSTGTGGYEQYF.

This clone was picked up many times. The chain couples TRBV4-3 to TRBJ2-5; 12 bases fit TRBD2. The germline gives CDR1 LGHNA, CDR2 YSLEER. CDR3 length: 20 residues. V dropped 0 bases and J dropped 5; count of bases not matched to a gene: 16. The CDR3 bases are TGCGCCAGCAGCCAAGACCTGACCGGGACTAGCGGGCCCTGGGACGAGACCCAGTACTTC. Its translation is CASSQDLTGTSGPWDETQYF.

The rearrangement links TRBV28 to TRBJ2-7; D gene uncertain. Germline values: CDR1 MDHEN, CDR2 SYDVKM. The CDR3 is made up of 11 amino acids. Trimming stripped 6 bases from V and 2 bases from J, with 5 bases between. The CDR3 nucleotides are TGTGCCAGCAGCCAAACCTACGAGCAGTACTTC. This gives the protein CASSQTYEQYF.

V usage is TRBV7-8 and J usage is TRBJ2-7, with 9 bases fitting TRBD1. Losses at the gene ends were 1 base for V and 1 base for J; bases not matched to a gene: 2. This CDR3 region has 15 residues. Germline V gene sequence: CDR1 SGHVS, CDR2 FQNEAQ. For the CDR3, the DNA is TGTGCCAGCAGCTTAGGAGGGACAGGGTCCTACGAGCAGTACTTC. It encodes CASSLGGTGSYEQYF.

The chain uses TRBV5-6 and TRBJ1-3; weak D call: TRBD1 (6 bases). The V gene lost 3 bases and the J gene lost 4 bases, with 17 bases spanning the gap. The CDR3 is made up of 16 amino acids. CDR1 SGHDT and CDR2 YYEEEE come from the germline V gene. The CDR3 nucleotides are TGTGCCAGCAGCTCCTTAACCGGGACACTCGGAAACACCATATATTTT. As protein: CASSSLTGTLGNTIYF.

The chain carries TRBV28 and TRBJ2-5; 7 nucleotides match TRBD2. Germline trimming cut 1 base from V and 4 bases from J; bases unmatched to any gene: 3. Germline V lookup: CDR1 MDHEN, CDR2 SYDVKM. The CDR3 is 14 residues long. CDR3 coding DNA: TGTGCCAGCAGTTTATCGGGGGGTGGAGAGACCCAGTACTTC. Its protein product is CASSLSGGGETQYF.

The chain joins TRBV18 to TRBJ2-5; 13 bases fit TRBD2. J lost 4 bases, V lost 9 bases, and 8 bases had no gene match. The germline V gene encodes CDR1 KGHSH and CDR2 LQKENI. The CDR3 contains 15 residues. CDR3 in amino acids: CASCGLAGVRETQYF. The CDR3 nucleotides are TGTGCCAGTTGCGGACTAGCGGGGGTTCGAGAGACCCAGTACTTC.

V and J are TRBV6-6 and TRBJ2-2, with unresolved D. CDR1 MNHNY and CDR2 SVGAGI come from the germline V gene (reference sequence). The CDR3 spans 15 residues. The germline V and J ends were trimmed by 1 base and 2 bases, with 8 bases remaining between them. This chain's CDR3 is CASSYLRENTGELFF. For the CDR3, the DNA is TGTGCCAGCAGTTACTTAAGAGAAAACACCGGGGAGCTGTTTTTT.

The chain couples TRBV7-9 to TRBJ2-7, with D perhaps matching TRBD1 (5 bases). The V and J ends lost 6 bases and 8 bases respectively, with 14 bases between them. Per the germline V gene, CDR1 is SEHNR and CDR2 is FQNEAQ (reference sequence). This CDR3 is 12 amino acids long. Here the CDR3 reads CASREGVGQQYF. The CDR3 coding sequence is TGTGCCAGCAGGGAAGGGGTGGGCCAGCAGTACTTC.

The J gene is TRBJ2-3, the V gene TRBV5-4, with TRBD2 identical over 11 bases. Trimming cost V 0 bases and J 0 bases; bases outside gene matches: 9. Germline V gene lookup returns CDR1 SGHNT and CDR2 YYREEE (reference sequence). This CDR3 region has 19 residues. This CDR3 reads CASSLELAGGTPSTDTQYF. The CDR3, as DNA: TGTGCCAGCAGCTTGGAGCTAGCGGGGGGTACTCCTAGCACAGATACGCAGTATTTT.

The chain uses TRBV29-1 and TRBJ1-3; TRBD1 matches at 9 bases. V shed 4 bases, J shed 2 bases, and the junction held 0 bases outside the gene matches. Germline loops: CDR1 SQVTM, CDR2 ANQGSEA. This CDR3 comprises 13 residues. The CDR3: CSVGTGAGNTIYF. The DNA for the CDR3 is TGCAGCGTTGGGACAGGGGCTGGAAACACCATATATTTT.

The chain links TRBV30 to TRBJ1-2, with TRBD1 matching 11 bases. The length of the CDR3 is 14 residues. The junction had 8 bases not matched to a gene; V was cut back by 4 bases and J by 7 bases. Germline V gives CDR1 GTSNPN, CDR2 SVGIG (reference sequence). The CDR3 coding sequence is TGTGCCTGGAATACCGGACAGGGGGCTTTTGGCTACACCTTC. Translation gives CAWNTGQGAFGYTF.

The chain has TRBV4-1 and TRBJ2-1, with 9 bases matching TRBD2. Trimming took 0 bases from V and 0 from J; bases not matched to a gene: 12. The germline gives CDR1 MGHRA, CDR2 YSYEKL. The CDR3 totals 20 residues. CDR3 DNA sequence: TGCGCCAGCAGCCAAGACTCGGCGGCTTTTAGCGGGGGCTCCTACAATGAGCAGTTCTTC. Encoded protein: CASSQDSAAFSGGSYNEQFF.

This clone was detected once. The chain links TRBV29-1 to TRBJ2-7; 9 bases line up with TRBD1. The CDR3 contains 13 residues. Germline CDR1 reads SQVTM; CDR2 reads ANQGSEA. V gave up 7 bases and J gave up 1 base; unmatched junction bases: 5. The CDR3 spells CSAIGTGSYEQYF. CDR3 DNA: TGCAGCGCAATCGGGACAGGGTCCTACGAGCAGTACTTC.

V is TRBV29-1 and J is TRBJ2-4; a possible D gene is TRBD2 (5 bases). Per the germline V gene, CDR1 is SQVTM and CDR2 is ANQGSEA. The V end lost 4 bases, the J end lost 1 base, and 11 bases lay between the germline ends. This CDR3 spans 14 amino acids. Here the CDR3 reads CSVGLRGAKNIQYF. The CDR3 DNA sequence: TGCAGCGTTGGCCTCCGAGGGGCCAAAAACATTCAGTACTTC. Full variable domain (rest looked up from reference TRBV29-1 and TRBJ2-4): SAVISQKPSRDICQRGTSLTIQCQVDSQVTMMFWYRQQPGQSLTLIATANQGSEATYESGFVIDKFPISRPNLTFSTLTVSNMSPEDSSIYLCSVGLRGAKNIQYFGAGTRLSVL.